This T cell receptor (beta chain) was retrieved from a study of T cells in Graves' hyperthyroidism and ophthalmopathy. Looked up from germline, CDR1 is SEHNR and CDR2 is FQNEAQ (reference sequence). With 8 bases clipped from V and 4 bases from J, the junction kept 5 bases outside the gene matches. This CDR3 region has 12 residues. There are many counts of this clonotype. Amplification yielded TCR beta CDR3 regions, with RNA transcripts as the source. Researchers ran a first-round RT-PCR on the TCR CDR3 using the HTBI primer set. MiXCR, run by TCRdb on the multiplex PCR reads, gives a single entry per CDR3 protein. The sample records fewer than 750,000 distinct CDR3 sequences, about 15% being singletons.

The receptor was derived from a middle-aged woman with Graves' ophthalmopathy. The chain links TRBV7-9 to TRBJ2-7; the match to TRBD1 covers 7 bases. Sequencing was carried out using blood. The CDR3 spells CASGPGGYEQYF. The CDR3 bases are TGTGCCAGCGGTCCAGGGGGTTACGAGCAGTACTTC. The complete variable domain, with remaining parts taken from reference TRBV7-9 and TRBJ2-7, reads DTGVSQNPRHKITKRGQNVTFRCDPISEHNRLYWYRQTLGQGPEFLTYFQNEAQLEKSRLLSDRFSAERPKGSFSTLEIQRTEQGDSAMYLCASGPGGYEQYFGPGTRLTVT.